A selection of T cell receptor beta chains follows, all from one sample in a study of cytomegalovirus exposure and HLA in healthy donors. Some clones are missing from TCRdb's copy, which holds only in-frame ones; the method was immunoSEQ multiplex PCR. The sample consists of roughly 62,000 clones, about 91% of them appearing once. Sequences were obtained from PBMCs. These receptors all come from a woman in her thirties in good health and CMV-seronegative. Each CDR3 is given with its conserved first and last residue. D genes are given only for firm matches.

V gene: TRBV9
J gene: TRBJ2-1
D gene: TRBD2
CDR3 protein: CASIPNEDGTSGRVWSYNEQFF

V gene: TRBV7-6
J gene: TRBJ2-3
D gene: TRBD1
CDR3 protein: CASSPRTGGNTQYF

V gene: TRBV5-1
J gene: TRBJ2-5
D gene: TRBD1
CDR3 protein: CASSLGQGRGETQYF

V gene: TRBV7-9
J gene: TRBJ2-2
D gene: -
CDR3 protein: CASSLLQGPSNTGELFF

V gene: TRBV30
J gene: TRBJ2-1
D gene: -
CDR3 protein: CAWSAQGSEQFF

V gene: TRBV9
J gene: TRBJ2-1
D gene: TRBD2
CDR3 protein: CASSAGTIAYNEQFF

V gene: TRBV12-5
J gene: TRBJ2-5
D gene: TRBD2
CDR3 protein: CASGSVGLAGTETQYF

V gene: TRBV18
J gene: TRBJ2-7
D gene: TRBD2
CDR3 protein: CASSQGFLTSSFGEQYF

V gene: TRBV7-9
J gene: TRBJ2-1
D gene: TRBD1
CDR3 protein: CASSTLWDREFF

V gene: TRBV29-1
J gene: TRBJ1-1
D gene: -
CDR3 protein: CSVARNTEAFF

V gene: TRBV18
J gene: TRBJ2-3
D gene: TRBD1
CDR3 protein: CASSPTRTGPTSTDTQYF

V gene: TRBV5-1
J gene: TRBJ2-7
D gene: TRBD2
CDR3 protein: CASSWVAGTSGDEQYF

V gene: TRBV27
J gene: TRBJ1-2
D gene: -
CDR3 protein: CASSPARVSYGYTF

V gene: TRBV7-2
J gene: TRBJ2-7
D gene: -
CDR3 protein: CASSLVVVSSYEQYF

V gene: TRBV29-1
J gene: TRBJ2-7
D gene: -
CDR3 protein: CSVEDEAEQYF

V gene: TRBV30
J gene: TRBJ2-3
D gene: -
CDR3 protein: CAWSVGLDTDTQYF

V gene: TRBV27
J gene: TRBJ1-1
D gene: -
CDR3 protein: CASSLSGGLNTEAFF

V gene: TRBV25-1
J gene: TRBJ2-1
D gene: TRBD2
CDR3 protein: CASSGLAKVVDEQFF

V gene: TRBV19
J gene: TRBJ1-5
D gene: TRBD1
CDR3 protein: CASSIALGQGKGPQHF

V gene: TRBV14
J gene: TRBJ2-3
D gene: TRBD1
CDR3 protein: CASRPGTVGTDTQYF

V gene: TRBV27
J gene: TRBJ1-1
D gene: -
CDR3 protein: CASSKRVVTEAFF

V gene: TRBV6-1
J gene: TRBJ2-3
D gene: TRBD2
CDR3 protein: CASIEAGATDTQYF

V gene: TRBV11-2
J gene: TRBJ1-1
D gene: -
CDR3 protein: CASSLDSRTEAFF